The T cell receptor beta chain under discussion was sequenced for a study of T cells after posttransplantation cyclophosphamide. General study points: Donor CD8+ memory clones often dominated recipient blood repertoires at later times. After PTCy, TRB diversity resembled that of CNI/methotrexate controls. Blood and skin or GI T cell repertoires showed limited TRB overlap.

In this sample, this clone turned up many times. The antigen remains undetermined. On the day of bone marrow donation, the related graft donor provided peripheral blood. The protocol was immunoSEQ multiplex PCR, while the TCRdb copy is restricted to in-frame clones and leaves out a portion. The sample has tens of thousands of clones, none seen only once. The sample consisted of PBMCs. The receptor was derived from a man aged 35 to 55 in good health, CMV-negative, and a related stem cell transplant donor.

CDR3 nucleotide sequence: TGTGCCAGTAGTAGGGAGGGAGGCAATCAGCCCCAGCATTTT. This gives the protein CASSREGGNQPQHF. J is TRBJ1-5 and V is TRBV19, with no clear D. Between the trimmed V and J ends, which lost 4 bases and 2 bases, there was a span of 9 bases. The CDR3 totals 14 residues. Germline CDR1 reads LNHDA; CDR2 reads SQIVND (reference sequence). Complete variable domain (other parts from reference TRBV19 and TRBJ1-5): DGGITQSPKYLFRKEGQNVTLSCEQNLNHDAMYWYRQDPGQGLRLIYYSQIVNDFQKGDIAEGYSVSREKKESFPLTVTSAQKNPTAFYLCASSREGGNQPQHFGDGTRLSIL.